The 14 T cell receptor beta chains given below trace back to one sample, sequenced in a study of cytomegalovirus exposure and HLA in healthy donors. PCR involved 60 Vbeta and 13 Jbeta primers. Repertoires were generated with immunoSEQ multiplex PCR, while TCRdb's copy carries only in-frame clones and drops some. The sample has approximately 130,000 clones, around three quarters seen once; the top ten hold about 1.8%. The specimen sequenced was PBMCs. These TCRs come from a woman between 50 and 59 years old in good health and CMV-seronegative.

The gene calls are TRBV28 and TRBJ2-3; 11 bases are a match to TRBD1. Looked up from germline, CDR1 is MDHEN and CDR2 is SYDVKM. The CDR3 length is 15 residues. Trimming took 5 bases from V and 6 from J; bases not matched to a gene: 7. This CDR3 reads CASSRDRGLEDTQYF. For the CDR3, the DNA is TGTGCCAGCAGTCGGGACAGGGGGTTGGAGGATACGCAGTATTTT.

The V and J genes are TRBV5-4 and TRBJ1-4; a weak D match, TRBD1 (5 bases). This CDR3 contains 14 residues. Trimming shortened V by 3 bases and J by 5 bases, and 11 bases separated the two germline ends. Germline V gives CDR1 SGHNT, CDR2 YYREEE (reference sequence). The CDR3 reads CASSSTGPNEKLFF. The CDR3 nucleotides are TGTGCCAGCAGCTCCACAGGCCCAAATGAAAAACTGTTTTTT.

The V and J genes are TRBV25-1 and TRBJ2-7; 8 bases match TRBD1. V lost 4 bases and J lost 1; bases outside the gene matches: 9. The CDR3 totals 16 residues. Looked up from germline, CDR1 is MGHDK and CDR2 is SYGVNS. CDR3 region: CASSGSNRGSSYEQYV. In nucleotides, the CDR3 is TGTGCCAGCAGTGGGAGCAACAGGGGGTCTTCCTACGAGCAGTACGTC.

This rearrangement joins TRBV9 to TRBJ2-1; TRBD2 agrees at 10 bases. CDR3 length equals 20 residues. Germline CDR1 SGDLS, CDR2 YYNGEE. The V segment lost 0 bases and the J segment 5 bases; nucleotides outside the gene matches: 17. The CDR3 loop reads CASSVALWASGSIVDNEQFF. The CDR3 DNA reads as TGTGCCAGCAGCGTAGCCTTGTGGGCTAGCGGGAGCATTGTTGACAATGAGCAGTTCTTC.

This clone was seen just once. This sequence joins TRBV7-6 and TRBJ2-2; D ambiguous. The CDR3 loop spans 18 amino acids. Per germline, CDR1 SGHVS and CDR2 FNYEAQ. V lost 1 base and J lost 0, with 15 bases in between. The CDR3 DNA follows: TGTGCCAGCAGCTTAGTATCCCGGCAGGTCACGAACACCGGGGAGCTGTTTTTT. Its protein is CASSLVSRQVTNTGELFF.

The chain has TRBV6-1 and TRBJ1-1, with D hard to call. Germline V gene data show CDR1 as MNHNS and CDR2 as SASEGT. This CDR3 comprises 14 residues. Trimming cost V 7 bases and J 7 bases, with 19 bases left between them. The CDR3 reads CASTPEVGWSEAFF. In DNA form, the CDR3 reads TGTGCCAGCACCCCCGAGGTCGGGTGGAGTGAAGCTTTCTTT.

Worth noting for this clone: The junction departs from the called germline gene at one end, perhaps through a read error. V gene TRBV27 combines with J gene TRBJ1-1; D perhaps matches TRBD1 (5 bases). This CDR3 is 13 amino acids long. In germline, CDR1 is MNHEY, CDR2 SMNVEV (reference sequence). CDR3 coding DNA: TGTGCCAGCAGTTTATCCTTATCGACAGTGGGTTTTTTT. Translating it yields CASSLSLSTVGFF.

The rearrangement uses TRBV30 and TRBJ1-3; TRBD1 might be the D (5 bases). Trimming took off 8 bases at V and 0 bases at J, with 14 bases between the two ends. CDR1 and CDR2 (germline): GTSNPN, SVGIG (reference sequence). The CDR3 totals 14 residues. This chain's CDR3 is CAGLTGHSGNTIYF. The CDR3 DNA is TGTGCCGGATTAACAGGACACTCTGGAAACACCATATATTTT.

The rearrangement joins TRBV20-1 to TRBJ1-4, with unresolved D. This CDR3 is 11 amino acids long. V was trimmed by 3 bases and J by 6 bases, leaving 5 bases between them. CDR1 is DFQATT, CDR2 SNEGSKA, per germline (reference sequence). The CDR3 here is CSASSYEKLFF. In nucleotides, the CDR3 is TGCAGTGCTAGTTCTTATGAAAAACTGTTTTTT.

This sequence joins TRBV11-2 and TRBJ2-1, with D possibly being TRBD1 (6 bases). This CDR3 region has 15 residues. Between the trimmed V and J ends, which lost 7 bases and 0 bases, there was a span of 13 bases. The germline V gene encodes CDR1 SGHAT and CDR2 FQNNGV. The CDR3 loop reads CASTTGSSSYNEQFF. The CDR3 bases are TGTGCCAGCACGACAGGTTCGAGCTCCTACAATGAGCAGTTCTTC.

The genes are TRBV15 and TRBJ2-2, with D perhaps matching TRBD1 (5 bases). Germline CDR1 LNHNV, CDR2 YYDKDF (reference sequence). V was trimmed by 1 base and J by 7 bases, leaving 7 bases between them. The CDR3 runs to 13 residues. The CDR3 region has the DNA TGTGCCACCAGCAGAGCGACAGTCGGGGAGCTGTTTTTT. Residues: CATSRATVGELFF.

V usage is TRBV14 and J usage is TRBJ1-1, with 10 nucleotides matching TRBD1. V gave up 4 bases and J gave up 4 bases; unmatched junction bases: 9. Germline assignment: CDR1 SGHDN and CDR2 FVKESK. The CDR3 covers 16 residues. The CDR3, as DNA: TGTGCCAGCAGCCGTCGGACAGGGGGTTGGCCCACTGAAGCTTTCTTT. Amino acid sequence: CASSRRTGGWPTEAFF.

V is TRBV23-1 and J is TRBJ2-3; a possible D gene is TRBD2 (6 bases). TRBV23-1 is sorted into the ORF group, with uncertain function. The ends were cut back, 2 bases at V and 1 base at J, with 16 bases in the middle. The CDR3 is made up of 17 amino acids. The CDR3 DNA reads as TGCGCCAGCAGTCAACTTTCTACCGGGAGTGGCACAGATACGCAGTATTTT. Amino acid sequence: CASSQLSTGSGTDTQYF.

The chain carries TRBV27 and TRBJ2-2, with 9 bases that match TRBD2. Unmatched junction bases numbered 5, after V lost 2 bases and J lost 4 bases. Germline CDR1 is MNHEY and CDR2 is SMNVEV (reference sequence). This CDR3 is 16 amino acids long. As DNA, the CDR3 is TGTGCCAGCAGTTTACTTAGCGGGAGAAGCACCGGGGAGCTGTTTTTT. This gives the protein CASSLLSGRSTGELFF.